Listed below are T cell receptor beta chains from one sample, sequenced in a study of blood T cell repertoires in COVID-19. Method: immunoSEQ multiplex PCR; TCRdb's copy keeps in-frame clones and lacks some. The sample contains under 200,000 clones, approximately 84% of which appear only once. The specimen was peripheral blood. The receptors shown here come from a man aged 40-55 years who had recovered from COVID-19. The CDR3 runs from the conserved cysteine through the conserved F or W. D genes are given only for firm matches. Rows may omit the clone size; those that give it use once, few, many or a size class.

size	V	J	D	CDR3	DNA
NA	TRBV19	TRBJ1-5	TRBD1	CASGTGGYQPQHF	TGTGCCAGTGGGACAGGGGGGTATCAGCCCCAGCATTTT
NA	TRBV3-1/TRBV3-2	TRBJ2-1	TRBD2	CASSSLRGGGKSYNEQFF	TGTGCCAGCAGCTCCCTGCGGGGCGGGGGGAAATCCTACAATGAGCAGTTCTTC
NA	TRBV7-7	TRBJ2-5	TRBD2	CASSLGGYQETQYF	TGTGCTAGCAGCTTGGGGGGGTACCAAGAGACCCAGTACTTC
NA	TRBV2	TRBJ1-2	NA	CASSKGMGAPNYGYTF	TGTGCCAGCAGTAAGGGAATGGGGGCTCCTAACTATGGCTACACCTTC
NA	TRBV5-8	TRBJ2-3	TRBD2	CASSPGLAVLYGTDTQYF	TGTGCCAGCAGCCCGGGACTAGCGGTACTGTATGGCACAGATACGCAGTATTTT
NA	TRBV5-1	TRBJ1-1	TRBD1	CASRRDRATEAFF	TGCGCCAGCAGACGGGACAGGGCCACTGAAGCTTTCTTT
NA	TRBV12-3/TRBV12-4	TRBJ2-5	TRBD1	CASSLGQQETQYF	TGTGCCAGCAGTTTGGGACAGCAAGAGACCCAGTACTTC
few	TRBV6-1	TRBJ1-1	NA	CASSDRGAWIAEAFF	TGTGCCAGCAGTGATCGGGGGGCGTGGATTGCTGAAGCTTTCTTT
NA	TRBV3-1/TRBV3-2	TRBJ2-1	NA	CASSLRGEQFF	TGTGCCAGCAGCCTTCGGGGGGAGCAGTTCTTC
few	TRBV29-1	TRBJ1-4	NA	CSARVGDEKLFF	TGCAGCGCCAGGGTAGGGGATGAAAAACTGTTTTTT
NA	TRBV6-5	TRBJ2-7	TRBD2	CASSPSGRAEYF	TGTGCCAGCAGTCCTAGCGGGAGGGCCGAGTACTTC
NA	TRBV12-3/TRBV12-4	TRBJ1-3	NA	CASSFGNTIYF	TGTGCCAGCAGTTTCGGGAACACCATATATTTT
NA	TRBV5-6	TRBJ2-3	TRBD1	CASSLRGQGANTQYF	TGTGCCAGCAGCTTAAGGGGACAGGGGGCGAATACGCAGTATTTT
NA	TRBV10-3	TRBJ1-2	NA	CAISAGQTNYGYTF	TGTGCCATCAGTGCCGGACAAACTAACTATGGCTACACCTTC
NA	TRBV18	TRBJ2-3	TRBD1	CASSPPGTASTDTQYF	TGTGCCAGCTCACCACCGGGGACAGCTAGCACAGATACGCAGTATTTT
NA	TRBV20-1	TRBJ2-1	TRBD1	CSAGTANEQFF	TGCAGTGCTGGGACAGCCAATGAGCAGTTCTTC
once	TRBV6-5	TRBJ2-7	TRBD1	CASSTTTGNHEQYF	TGTGCCAGCAGTACTACGACAGGGAACCACGAGCAGTACTTC
NA	TRBV29-1	TRBJ1-2	NA	CSVEGITDRIYGYTF	TGCAGCGTTGAAGGGATAACCGACAGGATCTATGGCTACACCTTC
once	TRBV7-8	TRBJ1-1	NA	CASSRLLATTTEAFF	TGTGCCAGCAGCCGCCTTCTGGCGACGACTACTGAAGCTTTCTTT
NA	TRBV9	TRBJ2-2	NA	CASSYRDFSITGELFF	TGTGCCAGCAGCTACCGGGACTTCTCGATCACCGGGGAGCTGTTTTTT
NA	TRBV10-3	TRBJ2-3	TRBD1	CAISSRGTDTQYF	TGTGCCATCAGTTCCAGGGGGACAGATACGCAGTATTTT
few	TRBV7-9	TRBJ2-3	NA	CASSLRSAGTDTQYF	TGTGCCAGCAGTCTCCGGAGTGCCGGCACAGATACGCAGTATTTT
NA	TRBV7-9	TRBJ2-5	NA	CASSPLGDGTRESQETQYF	TGTGCCAGCAGCCCCCTGGGGGACGGAACCCGGGAGTCACAAGAGACCCAGTACTTC
NA	TRBV5-6	TRBJ1-2	NA	CASSLLRGHEGGYTF	TGTGCCAGCAGCTTGTTGAGAGGGCACGAGGGTGGCTACACCTTC
NA	TRBV7-3	TRBJ2-2	TRBD1	CASSAQGTAGELFF	TGTGCCAGCAGCGCCCAAGGGACAGCCGGGGAGCTGTTTTTT
many	TRBV20-1	TRBJ2-7	TRBD1	CSASSEQGAGEWQYF	TGCAGTGCTAGTAGTGAGCAGGGGGCAGGAGAATGGCAGTACTTC
NA	TRBV5-4	TRBJ1-2	TRBD1	CASSLGQVTFPYGYTF	TGTGCCAGCAGCTTAGGACAGGTCACCTTTCCGTATGGCTACACCTTC
NA	TRBV29-1	TRBJ1-1	TRBD1	CSVSPSRDSTEAFF	TGCAGCGTTAGCCCATCCCGGGACAGCACTGAAGCTTTCTTT
once	TRBV25-1	TRBJ2-7	TRBD2	CASKAGGRDEQYF	TGTGCCAGCAAAGCGGGAGGTAGGGACGAGCAGTACTTC
medium-sized	TRBV7-8	TRBJ2-2	NA	CASSRSSTGELFF	TGTGCCAGCTCTCGTAGCAGCACCGGGGAGCTGTTTTTT
NA	TRBV19	TRBJ1-5	NA	CATLGRGVQPQHF	TGTGCCACCCTGGGGAGGGGTGTCCAGCCCCAGCATTTT
NA	TRBV7-2	TRBJ1-2	NA	CASSAKRANYGYTF	TGTGCCAGCAGCGCCAAGAGGGCCAACTATGGCTACACCTTC
NA	TRBV19	TRBJ1-2	NA	CASSRIRSFGYTF	TGTGCCAGTAGTAGAATCCGGAGTTTCGGCTACACCTTC
NA	TRBV9	TRBJ2-5	TRBD2	CASSATATRLAGGSWQETQYF	TGTGCCAGCAGCGCCACTGCGACGAGACTAGCGGGGGGGTCTTGGCAAGAGACCCAGTACTTC
few	TRBV7-2	TRBJ2-7	NA	CASRMGGMGTYEQYF	TGTGCCAGCAGAATGGGCGGGATGGGGACCTACGAGCAGTACTTC
NA	TRBV6-6	TRBJ1-1	NA	CASSSRGATEAFF	TGTGCCAGCAGTTCCCGGGGGGCCACTGAAGCTTTCTTT
NA	TRBV6-5	TRBJ2-7	TRBD1	CASSSWTGDYEQYF	TGTGCCAGCAGTTCCTGGACAGGGGACTACGAGCAGTACTTC
few	TRBV7-2	TRBJ2-3	NA	CASSLWHTSTDTQYF	TGTGCCAGCAGCTTGTGGCACACAAGCACAGATACGCAGTATTTT
NA	TRBV4-1	TRBJ1-6	NA	CASSLSIESPLHF	TGCGCCAGCAGCCTAAGTATTGAGTCACCCCTCCACTTT
NA	TRBV19	TRBJ2-2	TRBD1	CASSPLQGAAGELFF	TGTGCCAGTAGTCCGTTACAGGGGGCGGCCGGGGAGCTGTTTTTT
few	TRBV9	TRBJ2-2	TRBD2	CASSPHPASGSSGELFF	TGTGCCAGCAGCCCCCACCCAGCTAGCGGGAGCTCCGGGGAGCTGTTTTTT
NA	TRBV19	TRBJ1-5	NA	CASTDTGYSNQPQHF	TGTGCCAGTACCGATACAGGGTATAGCAATCAGCCCCAGCATTTT
NA	TRBV2	TRBJ2-2	NA	CASTEHQLNTGELFF	TGTGCCAGCACCGAGCACCAATTGAACACCGGGGAGCTGTTTTTT
NA	TRBV10-1	TRBJ2-6	TRBD1	CASSEECRDRVSGANVLTF	TGCGCCAGCAGTGAAGAGTGCCGTGACAGGGTTTCAGGGGCCAACGTCCTGACTTTC